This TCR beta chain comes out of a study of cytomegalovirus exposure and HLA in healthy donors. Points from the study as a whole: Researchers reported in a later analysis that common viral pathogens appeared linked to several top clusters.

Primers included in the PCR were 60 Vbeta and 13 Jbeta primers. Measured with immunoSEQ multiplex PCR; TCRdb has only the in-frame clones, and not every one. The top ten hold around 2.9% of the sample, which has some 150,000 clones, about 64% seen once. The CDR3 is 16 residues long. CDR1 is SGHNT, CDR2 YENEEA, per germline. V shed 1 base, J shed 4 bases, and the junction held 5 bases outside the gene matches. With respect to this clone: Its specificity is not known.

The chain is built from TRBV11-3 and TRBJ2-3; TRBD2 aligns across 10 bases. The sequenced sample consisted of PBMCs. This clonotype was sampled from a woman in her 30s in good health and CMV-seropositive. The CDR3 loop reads CASSLGEREGSDTQYF. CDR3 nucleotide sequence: TGTGCCAGCAGCTTAGGCGAGCGGGAGGGTTCAGATACGCAGTATTTT.